The 32 T cell receptor beta chains given below trace back to one sample, sequenced in a study of blood T cell repertoires in COVID-19. Only in-frame clones appear in the TCRdb table, and some are missing; sequencing was by immunoSEQ multiplex PCR. The sample contains around 80,000 clones, roughly 80% of which appear only once. Sequencing used peripheral blood. These TCRs come from a human donor in a cohort sampled during active COVID-19.

This chain joins TRBV4-1 and TRBJ2-3; 8 bases match TRBD1. CDR3 length: 15 residues. Looked up from germline, CDR1 is MGHRA and CDR2 is YSYEKL. V lost 5 bases to trimming and J lost 3 bases; unmatched junction nucleotides: 7. CDR3 sequence: CASSYADRATDTQYF. Written as DNA, the CDR3 is TGCGCCAGCAGCTACGCGGACAGGGCTACAGATACGCAGTATTTT.

This clone was observed many times. The chain couples TRBV19 to TRBJ1-1; tentatively, D is TRBD1 (5 bases). Germline V gene sequence: CDR1 LNHDA, CDR2 SQIVND (reference sequence). Trimming took off 4 bases at V and 4 bases at J, with 10 bases between the two ends. The CDR3 is made up of 13 amino acids. DNA for the CDR3: TGTGCCAGTAGTAAGACAGTCCTCACTGAAGCTTTCTTT. The encoded protein is CASSKTVLTEAFF.

This chain connects TRBV19 to TRBJ2-1, with D perhaps matching TRBD1 (5 bases). Trimming left V 5 bases short and J 7 bases short, with 15 bases between. Germline CDR1 reads LNHDA; CDR2 reads SQIVND (reference sequence). The CDR3 extends over 14 amino acids. The CDR3 DNA follows: TGTGCCAGTAGTCTTCAGGGAACGTGGAATGAGCAGTTCTTC. It is translated as CASSLQGTWNEQFF. Combining the CDR3 with reference TRBV19 and TRBJ2-1 gives the whole variable domain DGGITQSPKYLFRKEGQNVTLSCEQNLNHDAMYWYRQDPGQGLRLIYYSQIVNDFQKGDIAEGYSVSREKKESFPLTVTSAQKNPTAFYLCASSLQGTWNEQFFGPGTRLTVL.

The J gene is TRBJ2-3, the V gene TRBV3-1 (or the pseudogene TRBV3-2); 9 positions match TRBD2. The CDR3 runs to 15 residues. V trimming: 0 bases; J trimming: 5 bases; junction bases outside the gene matches: 3. In germline, CDR1 is LGHDT, CDR2 YNNKEL (reference sequence). CDR3 region: CASSQERGGLDTQYF. DNA for the CDR3: TGTGCCAGCAGCCAAGAGCGGGGGGGGTTAGATACGCAGTATTTT.

The V and J genes are TRBV6-6 and TRBJ1-1; possible D gene TRBD1, 5 bases. Trimming took off 8 bases at V and 2 bases at J, with 15 bases between the two ends. CDR1 MNHNY and CDR2 SVGAGI come from the germline V gene (reference sequence). This CDR3 is built from 14 residues. CDR3: CASLKGTLNTEAFF. In DNA form, the CDR3 reads TGTGCCAGCTTAAAAGGGACTCTCAACACTGAAGCTTTCTTT.

The chain combines TRBV14 with TRBJ1-2, with a possible D match to TRBD1 (6 bases). The V end lost 2 bases, the J end lost 4 bases, and 14 bases lay between the germline ends. The CDR3 is 15 residues long. Looked up from germline, CDR1 is SGHDN and CDR2 is FVKESK. The DNA for the CDR3 is TGTGCCAGCAGCCAATTTGCAGGGGCAGTCTATGGCTACACCTTC. It is translated as CASSQFAGAVYGYTF.

The CDR3 here is CASSQPGRGGNSPLHF. In DNA, the CDR3 is TGCGCCAGCAGCCAACCTGGGCGAGGGGGTAATTCACCCCTCCACTTT. The rearrangement links TRBV4-1 to TRBJ1-6, with D possibly matching TRBD1 (6 bases). Germline V gene data show CDR1 as MGHRA and CDR2 as YSYEKL. The CDR3 has 16 residues. Trimming removed 2 bases from V and 6 bases from J, with 14 bases in between.

J is TRBJ2-5 and V is TRBV28; TRBD1 might be the D (8 bases). This CDR3 comprises 13 residues. CDR1 is MDHEN and CDR2 is SYDVKM in the germline V gene. V lost 10 bases and J 4 bases, leaving 16 bases between the germline ends. This CDR3 reads CANSQGEGETQYF. The CDR3 DNA reads TGTGCCAACTCACAGGGGGAGGGAGAGACCCAGTACTTC. The entire variable domain, with the rest obtained from reference TRBV28 and TRBJ2-5, is as follows: DVKVTQSSRYLVKRTGEKVFLECVQDMDHENMFWYRQDPGLGLRLIYFSYDVKMKEKGDIPEGYSVSREKKERFSLILESASTNQTSMYLCANSQGEGETQYFGPGTRLLVL.

V is TRBV5-1 and J is TRBJ2-7; 9 nucleotides line up with TRBD2. The CDR3 sequence is 17 residues long. Per the germline V gene, CDR1 is SGHRS and CDR2 is YFSETQ. J gave up 0 bases and V 0 bases, and 7 bases lay outside the gene matches. CDR3 DNA: TGCGCCAGCAGCTTGGCCCCCCTAGCGGGACTCTCCTACGAGCAGTACTTC. Translating gives CASSLAPLAGLSYEQYF. Using reference TRBV5-1 and TRBJ2-7 for the parts outside the CDR3, the full variable domain is KAGVTQTPRYLIKTRGQQVTLSCSPISGHRSVSWYQQTPGQGLQFLFEYFSETQRNKGNFPGRFSGRQFSNSRSEMNVSTLELGDSALYLCASSLAPLAGLSYEQYFGPGTRLTVT.

DNA for the CDR3: TGCGCCAGCAGCTTGGAAGGACAGGCCAACTATGGCTACACCTTC. Its translation is CASSLEGQANYGYTF. The V call is TRBV5-1, the J call TRBJ1-2; 7 nucleotides agree with TRBD1. Germline values: CDR1 SGHRS, CDR2 YFSETQ. V shed 0 bases, J shed 2 bases, and the junction held 4 bases outside the gene matches. The CDR3 is 15 amino acids.

The chain is built from TRBV5-1 and TRBJ1-6, with a tentative D call TRBD1 (6 bases). The ends were cut back, 1 base at V and 0 bases at J, with 23 bases in the middle. The CDR3 is 21 amino acids. The germline V gene encodes CDR1 SGHRS and CDR2 YFSETQ. For the CDR3, the DNA is TGCGCCAGCAGCTTGACAGCCGGGACACCCTCTAGGAGCTCCTATAATTCACCCCTCCACTTT. As protein: CASSLTAGTPSRSSYNSPLHF.

This rearrangement joins TRBV6-5 to TRBJ1-1, with 9 nucleotides matching TRBD1. The V and J ends lost 6 bases and 11 bases, in that order; junction bases with no gene match: 10. This CDR3 is built from 13 residues. The V gene's germline CDR1 is MNHEY and CDR2 SVGAGI. The CDR3: CASRRTGTGRAFF. The CDR3 coding sequence is TGTGCCAGCAGACGCACCGGGACAGGGAGGGCTTTCTTT.

This clone has only a few counts. The rearrangement links TRBV15 to TRBJ1-5, with D maybe TRBD1 (5 bases). The CDR3 totals 17 residues. Germline V gene data show CDR1 as LNHNV and CDR2 as YYDKDF (reference sequence). Trimming left V 0 bases short and J 2 bases short, with 14 bases between. CDR3 DNA sequence: TGTGCCACCAGCAGAGAGGCGGGGGACGCCGGCAATCAGCCCCAGCATTTT. As protein: CATSREAGDAGNQPQHF.

CDR3 in amino acids: CASSPASGSYNEQFF. The CDR3 DNA follows: TGTGCCAGCAGCCCCGCTTCAGGCTCCTACAATGAGCAGTTCTTC. This chain connects TRBV3-1 (or the pseudogene TRBV3-2) to TRBJ2-1; D uncertain. V was shortened by 4 bases and J by 0 bases, with 10 bases between the two germline ends. This CDR3 has 15 residues. The germline gives CDR1 LGHDT, CDR2 YNNKEL (reference sequence).

This chain uses TRBV5-1 with TRBJ2-7; D ambiguous. The CDR3 sequence is 14 residues long. Looked up from germline, CDR1 is SGHRS and CDR2 is YFSETQ. Trimming removed 3 bases at V and 6 bases at J, with 16 bases between. Written as DNA, the CDR3 is TGCGCCAGCAGCTCGACCCCCGCGGTGGGCGAGCAGTACTTC. This sequence encodes CASSSTPAVGEQYF.

This sequence joins TRBV5-4 and TRBJ2-7, with D possibly TRBD2 on 6 matching bases. Per the germline V gene, CDR1 is SGHNT and CDR2 is YYREEE (reference sequence). The CDR3 consists of 14 residues. V lost 0 bases and J 4 bases, leaving 11 bases between the germline ends. In DNA, the CDR3 is TGTGCCAGCAGCTTGGCACCACTAGCTTACGAGCAGTACTTC. It translates to CASSLAPLAYEQYF.

The V and J genes are TRBV6-6 and TRBJ1-6; D gene uncertain. Trimming left V 8 bases short and J 10 bases short, with 12 bases between. Germline CDR1 MNHNY, CDR2 SVGAGI (reference sequence). There are 12 residues in the CDR3. In nucleotides, the CDR3 is TGTGCCAGCTCCGCCGTGAGCTCACCCCTCCACTTT. This translates into CASSAVSSPLHF.

The chain is built from TRBV19 and TRBJ1-2; perhaps TRBD1 as D (5 bases). The CDR3 has 14 residues. Trimming took off 7 bases at V and 3 bases at J, with 15 bases between the two ends. Germline V gives CDR1 LNHDA, CDR2 SQIVND (reference sequence). Here the CDR3 DNA reads TGTGCCAGTACCCACCAGGGTAGGGACTATGGCTACACCTTC. Translating gives CASTHQGRDYGYTF.

This clone was recorded a few times. The rearrangement joins TRBV28 to TRBJ2-6; a possible D gene is TRBD1 (6 bases). This CDR3 region has 16 residues. Germline V gene lookup returns CDR1 MDHEN and CDR2 SYDVKM. Trimming shortened V by 5 bases and J by 0 bases, and 11 bases separated the two germline ends. The CDR3 here is CASSKTGFSGANVLTF. The CDR3 coding sequence is TGTGCCAGCAGTAAGACAGGTTTCTCTGGGGCCAACGTCCTGACTTTC.

The V gene is TRBV3-1 (or the pseudogene TRBV3-2), the J gene TRBJ1-3; D gene uncertain. Germline assignment: CDR1 LGHDT and CDR2 YNNKEL (reference sequence). V lost 0 bases, J lost 2 bases, and 14 bases lay in between. This CDR3 spans 17 amino acids. CDR3 protein: CASSQDQWVGAGNTIYF. DNA for the CDR3: TGTGCCAGCAGCCAAGATCAATGGGTTGGAGCTGGAAACACCATATATTTT.

This clone was recorded once. The CDR3 coding sequence is TGTGCCAGCAATCAGGGTTGGGGCAATCAGCCCCAGCATTTT. Its translation: CASNQGWGNQPQHF. This rearrangement joins TRBV6-5 to TRBJ1-5; perhaps TRBD1 as D (5 bases). Per the germline V gene, CDR1 is MNHEY and CDR2 is SVGAGI. Trimming removed 7 bases from V and 2 bases from J, with 12 bases in between. This CDR3 is 14 amino acids long.

The genes are TRBV30 and TRBJ1-2; a weak D match, TRBD1 (5 bases). With 4 bases removed from V and 6 bases from J, the gap between germline ends came to 18 bases. Germline lookup yields CDR1 GTSNPN and CDR2 SVGIG (reference sequence). The CDR3 extends over 14 amino acids. The CDR3 here is CAWTETDVLDGYTF. The CDR3 nucleotides are TGTGCCTGGACTGAGACAGACGTTCTTGATGGCTACACCTTC.

The chain links TRBV7-9 to TRBJ2-2, with TRBD2 matching 7 bases. Germline V gene lookup returns CDR1 SEHNR and CDR2 FQNEAQ (reference sequence). This CDR3 region has 15 residues. The J segment lost 0 bases and the V segment lost 8 bases, leaving 6 bases of the junction unmatched. The CDR3 protein is CASHVGGANTGELFF. CDR3 nucleotides: TGTGCCAGCCACGTTGGGGGGGCGAACACCGGGGAGCTGTTTTTT.

CDR3 protein: CASSSRGGYTF. DNA for the CDR3: TGTGCCAGCAGCTCCCGAGGGGGCTACACCTTC. The chain uses TRBV7-9 and TRBJ1-2; the D is unclear. From germline, CDR1 is SEHNR and CDR2 FQNEAQ (reference sequence). Trimming shortened V by 4 bases and J by 8 bases, and 8 bases separated the two germline ends. The CDR3 contains 11 residues.

The chain is built from TRBV9 and TRBJ1-1; the match to TRBD1 covers 9 bases. Germline V gene sequence: CDR1 SGDLS, CDR2 YYNGEE. J gave up 4 bases and V 0 bases, and 4 bases lay outside the gene matches. The CDR3 is made up of 15 amino acids. CDR3 sequence (DNA): TGTGCCAGCAGCGTAGGAGACAGGGGGTCCACTGAAGCTTTCTTT. It specifies CASSVGDRGSTEAFF.

The chain combines TRBV6-5 with TRBJ2-3; tentative D call: TRBD2 (6 bases). Trimming left V 6 bases short and J 6 bases short, with 10 bases between. Germline lookup yields CDR1 MNHEY and CDR2 SVGAGI. The CDR3 runs 12 residues. Written as DNA, the CDR3 is TGTGCCAGCAGCCTAAGCGGGGATACGCAGTATTTT. Translating gives CASSLSGDTQYF.

CDR3 nucleotides: TGTGCCAGCAGCGACCCCGAAGGGACAGGACAAGATACGCAGTATTTT. It codes for CASSDPEGTGQDTQYF. The J gene is TRBJ2-3, the V gene TRBV25-1, with 8 nucleotides matching TRBD1. V trimming: 6 bases; J trimming: 5 bases; junction bases outside the gene matches: 13. The CDR3 consists of 16 residues. The V gene's germline CDR1 is MGHDK and CDR2 SYGVNS.

J is TRBJ1-1 and V is TRBV4-1; 7 bases are shared with TRBD1. Germline V lookup: CDR1 MGHRA, CDR2 YSYEKL. V shed 4 bases, J shed 2 bases, and the junction held 7 bases outside the gene matches. This CDR3 spans 15 amino acids. CDR3 loop: CASSPVDRVNTEAFF. The CDR3 DNA sequence: TGCGCCAGCAGCCCCGTCGACAGGGTAAACACTGAAGCTTTCTTT.

This clone has a handful of counts. This chain uses TRBV27 with TRBJ2-7, with a possible D match to TRBD2 (6 bases). The CDR3 length is 16 residues. The V end lost 5 bases, the J end lost 4 bases, and 21 bases lay between the germline ends. Germline V gene lookup returns CDR1 MNHEY and CDR2 SMNVEV (reference sequence). CDR3: CASSPPGRGRRYEQYF. In DNA form, the CDR3 reads TGTGCCAGCAGTCCTCCCGGACGGGGGAGGAGATACGAGCAGTACTTC.

The genes are TRBV14 and TRBJ2-7, with unresolved D. CDR1 is SGHDN, CDR2 FVKESK, per germline. The CDR3 length is 12 residues. Deletions cut 0 bases from V and 6 bases from J, with 6 bases between. The DNA of the CDR3 is TGTGCCAGCAGCCAAGAGAGGTTCGAGCAGTACTTC. As protein: CASSQERFEQYF.

This clone was seen a single time. J is TRBJ2-7 and V is TRBV5-6; TRBD2 might be the D (6 bases). The germline gives CDR1 SGHDT, CDR2 YYEEEE. Trimming took 1 base from V and 0 from J, leaving 11 bases between them. CDR3 length equals 15 residues. This CDR3 reads CASSLPGLDSYEQYF. The CDR3, as DNA: TGTGCCAGCAGCTTGCCGGGACTTGACTCCTACGAGCAGTACTTC. Together with reference TRBV5-6 and TRBJ2-7, the CDR3 gives the full variable domain: DAGVTQSPTHLIKTRGQQVTLRCSPKSGHDTVSWYQQALGQGPQFIFQYYEEEERQRGNFPDRFSGHQFPNYSSELNVNALLLGDSALYLCASSLPGLDSYEQYFGPGTRLTVT.

CDR3 sequence (DNA): TGTGCCAGCAGCCTAAACGACAGGGCTCAAGAGCAGTTCTTC. Its protein is CASSLNDRAQEQFF. This rearrangement joins TRBV7-9 to TRBJ2-1; 7 nucleotides align to TRBD1. J lost 10 bases, V lost 5 bases, and 11 bases had no gene match. Germline CDR1 reads SEHNR; CDR2 reads FQNEAQ (reference sequence). This CDR3 region has 14 residues. Supplemented by reference TRBV7-9 and TRBJ2-1, the full variable domain reads DTGVSQNPRHKITKRGQNVTFRCDPISEHNRLYWYRQTLGQGPEFLTYFQNEAQLEKSRLLSDRFSAERPKGSFSTLEIQRTEQGDSAMYLCASSLNDRAQEQFFGPGTRLTVL.